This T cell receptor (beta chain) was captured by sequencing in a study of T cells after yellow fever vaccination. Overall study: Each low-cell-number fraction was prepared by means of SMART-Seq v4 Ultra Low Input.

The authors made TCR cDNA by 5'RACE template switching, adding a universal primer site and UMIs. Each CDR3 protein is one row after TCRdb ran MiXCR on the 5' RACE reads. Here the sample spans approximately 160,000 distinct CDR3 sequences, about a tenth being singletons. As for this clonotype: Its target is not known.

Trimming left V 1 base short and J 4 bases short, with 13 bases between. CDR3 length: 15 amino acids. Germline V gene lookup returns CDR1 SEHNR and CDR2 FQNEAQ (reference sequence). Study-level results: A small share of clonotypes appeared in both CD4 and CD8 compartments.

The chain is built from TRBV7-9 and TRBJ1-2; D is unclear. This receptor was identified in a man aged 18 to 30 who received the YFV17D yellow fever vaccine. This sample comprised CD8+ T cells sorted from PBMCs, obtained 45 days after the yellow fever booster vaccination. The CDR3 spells CASSLVSWQAYGYTF. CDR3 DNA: TGTGCCAGCAGCTTAGTTTCCTGGCAGGCCTATGGCTACACCTTC.